The 5 T cell receptor beta chains below all came from one sample that was sequenced in a study of glioma-infiltrating T cells. TCR alpha and beta CDR3 regions were amplified from RNA using iRepertoire nested multiplex PCR. TCRdb re-called the multiplex PCR reads through MiXCR, storing one row per CDR3 protein. The sample records 100,000 to 150,000 distinct CDR3 sequences, approximately 24% being singletons. Source material: glioma tissue, nonneoplastic brain tissue, or PBMCs (not recorded which). The receptors originated from a human donor with low-grade glioma or glioblastoma, undergoing nonglioma brain surgery, or in good health (not recorded which).

This sequence joins TRBV27 and TRBJ2-1; no reliable D call. Trimming shortened V by 4 bases and J by 5 bases, and 15 bases separated the two germline ends. Germline values: CDR1 MNHEY, CDR2 SMNVEV (reference sequence). The CDR3 length is 15 residues. This CDR3 reads CASSWSAGFDNEQFF. The DNA for the CDR3 is TGTGCCAGCAGTTGGTCCGCTGGGTTCGACAATGAGCAGTTCTTC.

DNA for the CDR3: TGCGCCAGGCCGACAGGAATCATCACAGATACGCAGTATTTT. It codes for CARPTGIITDTQYF. The chain has TRBV5-1 and TRBJ2-3, with D perhaps matching TRBD1 (6 bases). The CDR3 covers 14 residues. CDR1 SGHRS and CDR2 YFSETQ come from the germline V gene. Trimming stripped 8 bases from V and 2 bases from J, with 15 bases between.

This clonotype was seen a few times. This sequence joins TRBV7-9 and TRBJ2-5; the D gene is possibly TRBD2 (6 bases). Per the germline V gene, CDR1 is SEHNR and CDR2 is FQNEAQ (reference sequence). There are 16 residues in the CDR3. Trimming stripped 3 bases from V and 11 bases from J, with 25 bases between. CDR3 in DNA: TGTGCCAGCAGCTTCGTCCCGGGACTTTCCTCTACGGAGCAGTACTTC. Translating gives CASSFVPGLSSTEQYF.

J is TRBJ2-5 and V is TRBV11-2; 13 bases match TRBD2. Trimming took 1 base from V and 2 from J; bases not matched to a gene: 10. Germline lookup yields CDR1 SGHAT and CDR2 FQNNGV. The CDR3 has 19 amino acids. CDR3 in DNA: TGTGCCAGCAGCTTAGGTTCGCGGACTAGCGGGAGAAAACAAGAGACCCAGTACTTC. Residues: CASSLGSRTSGRKQETQYF.

The V call is TRBV25-1, the J call TRBJ1-6; D is possibly TRBD1 (6 bases). Germline assignment: CDR1 MGHDK and CDR2 SYGVNS. V lost 3 bases and J lost 7, with 16 bases in between. The CDR3 length is 16 residues. CDR3 residues: CASSDPRGGGNSPLHF. CDR3 sequence (DNA): TGTGCCAGCAGTGACCCTCGGGGAGGGGGAAATTCACCCCTCCACTTT.